This T cell receptor (beta chain) was retrieved from a study of T cell repertoires in cytomegalovirus infection. About the research overall: Public TCR beta signatures provided an indication of both CMV infection and a matching HLA type. General study results and limits: Clonotypes of TCR beta that were HLA-C-restricted and CMV-specific dominated the ex vivo response. Cumulative frequency of public TCR beta families picked out carriers of CMV plus the relevant HLA.

This clonotype appeared once. The antigen is not known. The germline V and J ends were trimmed by 0 bases and 2 bases, with 8 bases remaining between them. Germline assignment: CDR1 SGDLS and CDR2 YYNGEE. The CDR3 sequence is 14 residues long. TCRdb reprocessed the reads via MiXCR and lists one record per CDR3 protein. Of 450,000 to 600,000 distinct CDR3 sequences in the sample, about 11% were seen once. The TCR originated in a human donor in good health (CMV status not recorded). Some clones in this sample may be carry-over from other donors' samples. Material for sequencing was PBMCs. The rearrangement links TRBV9 to TRBJ2-5; no definite D call. The DNA for the CDR3 is TGTGCCAGCAGCGTAGGTCTTTTACAAGAGACCCAGTACTTC. It translates to CASSVGLLQETQYF.